This is a list of T cell receptor beta chains from one sample in a study of Graves' ophthalmopathy and Graves' hyperthyroidism. One entry per CDR3 protein, called by TCRdb with MiXCR from the multiplex PCR reads. The sample includes about 700,000 distinct CDR3 sequences, around 40% of them seen just once. Input material: peripheral blood. The receptors here all came from an adult man with Graves' ophthalmopathy. Each CDR3 is given with its conserved first and last residue. The order of the fields is clone size, J gene, D gene, V gene, CDR3 DNA, CDR3 protein. A D gene is named only where the DNA matches it firmly. Only some rows state a clone size, as once, few, many or a class for expanded clones.

clone size: .; J gene: TRBJ2-7; D gene: .; V gene: TRBV11-2; CDR3 DNA: TGTGCCAGCAGCCCCAAGCTACCCCTGGTCTACGAGCAGTACTTC; CDR3 protein: CASSPKLPLVYEQYF
clone size: few; J gene: TRBJ1-5; D gene: TRBD1; V gene: TRBV7-9; CDR3 DNA: TGCGCCAGCAGCCAAGAAATGGACAGGGACCAGCCCCAGCATTTT; CDR3 protein: CASSQEMDRDQPQHF
clone size: .; J gene: TRBJ2-7; D gene: TRBD1; V gene: TRBV5-1; CDR3 DNA: TGCGCCAGCAGCTTTCGGCAGGGGGCGGCTAGAATCCCCCACGAGCAGTACTTC; CDR3 protein: CASSFRQGAARIPHEQYF
clone size: many; J gene: TRBJ1-1; D gene: TRBD1; V gene: TRBV14; CDR3 DNA: TGTGCCAGCAGCCGACGGACAGGGAGGGACACTGAAGCTTTCTTT; CDR3 protein: CASSRRTGRDTEAFF
clone size: few; J gene: TRBJ1-4; D gene: TRBD1; V gene: TRBV2; CDR3 DNA: TGTGCCAGCAGTGCGACAGGGGGCGAAAAACTGTTTTTT; CDR3 protein: CASSATGGEKLFF
clone size: many; J gene: TRBJ1-2; D gene: .; V gene: TRBV10-3; CDR3 DNA: TGTGCCATCAGTTATGAGGGGGACTTTGGCTACACCTTC; CDR3 protein: CAISYEGDFGYTF
clone size: many; J gene: TRBJ1-2; D gene: .; V gene: TRBV29-1; CDR3 DNA: TGCAGCGTTTGCGGGATGACTATGGACTATGGCTACACCTTC; CDR3 protein: CSVCGMTMDYGYTF
clone size: .; J gene: TRBJ2-5; D gene: .; V gene: TRBV10-2; CDR3 DNA: TGTGCCAGCAGTCAGGGTCCCGAAGAGACCCAGTACTTC; CDR3 protein: CASSQGPEETQYF
clone size: few; J gene: TRBJ1-6; D gene: .; V gene: TRBV6-5; CDR3 DNA: TGTGCCAGCAGTTACGGGCCGGATAAATCACCCCTCCACTTT; CDR3 protein: CASSYGPDKSPLHF
clone size: many; J gene: TRBJ2-7; D gene: TRBD2; V gene: TRBV14; CDR3 DNA: TGTGCCAGCAGCCAAGAATGGGCTAGCGGGAGCTATGAGCAGTACTTC; CDR3 protein: CASSQEWASGSYEQYF
clone size: many; J gene: TRBJ1-1; D gene: .; V gene: TRBV19; CDR3 DNA: TGTGCCAGTAGTATCTCAGGCTTTGGCACTGAAGCTTTCTTT; CDR3 protein: CASSISGFGTEAFF
clone size: .; J gene: TRBJ2-1; D gene: TRBD1; V gene: TRBV7-3; CDR3 DNA: TGTGCCAGCAGCGAAACAGGGGTCTCCTACAATGAGCAGTTCTTC; CDR3 protein: CASSETGVSYNEQFF
clone size: many; J gene: TRBJ1-3; D gene: .; V gene: TRBV7-9; CDR3 DNA: TGTGCCAGCAGCTTTTGGGTAGGGACGCTGGAGAACACCATATATTTT; CDR3 protein: CASSFWVGTLENTIYF
clone size: .; J gene: TRBJ1-6; D gene: .; V gene: TRBV9; CDR3 DNA: TGTGCCAGCTCACCAGTACGGGATGATTCACCCCTCCACTTT; CDR3 protein: CASSPVRDDSPLHF
clone size: .; J gene: TRBJ2-7; D gene: TRBD2; V gene: TRBV19; CDR3 DNA: TGTGCCAGTAGGCCAACGGGACTAGCGGGAGGATACTCCTACGAGCAGTACTTC; CDR3 protein: CASRPTGLAGGYSYEQYF
clone size: .; J gene: TRBJ2-5; D gene: TRBD2; V gene: TRBV7-3; CDR3 DNA: TGTGCCAGCAGCTTAGATCGACTAGCGGGGGGACAAGAGACCCAGTACTTC; CDR3 protein: CASSLDRLAGGQETQYF
clone size: .; J gene: TRBJ1-4; D gene: .; V gene: TRBV25-1; CDR3 DNA: TGTGCCAGCAGTGGGACGACAGGAGCGATTGAAAAACTGTTTTTT; CDR3 protein: CASSGTTGAIEKLFF
clone size: .; J gene: TRBJ1-5; D gene: .; V gene: TRBV11-1; CDR3 DNA: TGTGCCAGCAGCTTAATGTTAGGGGGCAATCAGCCCCAGCATTTT; CDR3 protein: CASSLMLGGNQPQHF
clone size: few; J gene: TRBJ2-5; D gene: .; V gene: TRBV20-1; CDR3 DNA: TGCAGTGCTCACCAAATTCCGGGCCAAGAGACCCAGTACTTC; CDR3 protein: CSAHQIPGQETQYF
clone size: many; J gene: TRBJ1-5; D gene: .; V gene: TRBV7-9; CDR3 DNA: TGTGCCAGCAGCTCCGAAGGTCAACAGCCCCAGCATTTT; CDR3 protein: CASSSEGQQPQHF
clone size: .; J gene: TRBJ1-2; D gene: TRBD1; V gene: TRBV25-1; CDR3 DNA: TGTGCCAGCAGTTCGGCAGGGGGCCAGCCTAACTATGGCTACACCTTC; CDR3 protein: CASSSAGGQPNYGYTF
clone size: .; J gene: TRBJ1-2; D gene: TRBD1; V gene: TRBV10-3; CDR3 DNA: TGTGCCATCAGTGAGTCGGAGGGGGCCTTCCGGGGCTACACCTTC; CDR3 protein: CAISESEGAFRGYTF
clone size: .; J gene: TRBJ1-2; D gene: .; V gene: TRBV12-3/TRBV12-4; CDR3 DNA: TGTGCCAGCAGTGGGGAAACAGGGTGGTACACCTTC; CDR3 protein: CASSGETGWYTF
clone size: many; J gene: TRBJ1-5; D gene: TRBD1; V gene: TRBV2; CDR3 DNA: TGTGCCAGCAGTAAAGACAGGGAGGATCAGCCCCAGCATTTT; CDR3 protein: CASSKDREDQPQHF
clone size: many; J gene: TRBJ2-7; D gene: .; V gene: TRBV20-1; CDR3 DNA: TGCAGTGCTAGAGGGATAGCTATCGACGAGCAGTACTTC; CDR3 protein: CSARGIAIDEQYF
clone size: .; J gene: TRBJ2-7; D gene: .; V gene: TRBV7-9; CDR3 DNA: TGTGCCAGCAGCTTAGACTTTTACGAGCGGTACTTC; CDR3 protein: CASSLDFYERYF
clone size: .; J gene: TRBJ1-6; D gene: .; V gene: TRBV20-1; CDR3 DNA: TGCAGTGCTAGAGGTGTTGGTTCCTATAATTCACCCCTCCACTTT; CDR3 protein: CSARGVGSYNSPLHF
clone size: once; J gene: TRBJ2-3; D gene: .; V gene: TRBV20-1; CDR3 DNA: TGCAGCTCGGGACTCCCGAGTAGTGAGTCTAGCACAGATACGCAGTATTTT; CDR3 protein: CSSGLPSSESSTDTQYF
clone size: few; J gene: TRBJ2-5; D gene: TRBD2; V gene: TRBV10-1; CDR3 DNA: TGTGCCAGCAACCTAGCGGCCCAAGAGACCCAGTACTTC; CDR3 protein: CASNLAAQETQYF
clone size: .; J gene: TRBJ2-6; D gene: .; V gene: TRBV9; CDR3 DNA: TGTGCCAGCAGCTTAAGGACAGGGGCCAACGTCCTGACTTTC; CDR3 protein: CASSLRTGANVLTF
clone size: .; J gene: TRBJ1-1; D gene: .; V gene: TRBV19; CDR3 DNA: TGTGCCCTTAAAGGGGGGGGGACTGAAGCTTTCTTT; CDR3 protein: CALKGGGTEAFF
clone size: .; J gene: TRBJ2-7; D gene: TRBD2; V gene: TRBV25-1; CDR3 DNA: TGTGCCAGCAGTTACTCAGCGGGAGGGCAACACGAGCAGTACTTC; CDR3 protein: CASSYSAGGQHEQYF
clone size: .; J gene: TRBJ1-5; D gene: .; V gene: TRBV20-1; CDR3 DNA: TGCAGTGCTAGTTGGGGGGGGACCAGCAATCAGCCCCAGCATTTT; CDR3 protein: CSASWGGTSNQPQHF
clone size: .; J gene: TRBJ1-4; D gene: .; V gene: TRBV5-1; CDR3 DNA: TGCGCCGGCCTCCGGTTCAGCCATAATGAAAAACTGTTTTTT; CDR3 protein: CAGLRFSHNEKLFF
clone size: .; J gene: TRBJ1-4; D gene: .; V gene: TRBV30; CDR3 DNA: TGTGCCTGGACCCCCTTTGGACAAGAAAAACTGTTTTTT; CDR3 protein: CAWTPFGQEKLFF
clone size: many; J gene: TRBJ2-5; D gene: .; V gene: TRBV29-1; CDR3 DNA: TGCAGCGTTGAGCAACAGGCCACGGAGACCCAGTACTTC; CDR3 protein: CSVEQQATETQYF
clone size: many; J gene: TRBJ2-7; D gene: .; V gene: TRBV7-9; CDR3 DNA: TGTGCCAGCAGCCGGGACACCTACGAGCAGTACTTC; CDR3 protein: CASSRDTYEQYF
clone size: .; J gene: TRBJ1-5; D gene: TRBD1; V gene: TRBV24-1; CDR3 DNA: TGTGCCAGCAGTTTATCCGGACAGGCCATAGGGGCAAGGGATCAGCCCCAGCATTTT; CDR3 protein: CASSLSGQAIGARDQPQHF
clone size: .; J gene: TRBJ1-5; D gene: TRBD1; V gene: TRBV19; CDR3 DNA: TGTGCCAGTAGTCCGACCGGGACAGGGAGATTTGGTCGAAGCAATCAGCCCCAGCATTTT; CDR3 protein: CASSPTGTGRFGRSNQPQHF
clone size: .; J gene: TRBJ1-1; D gene: TRBD1; V gene: TRBV5-1; CDR3 DNA: TGCGCCAGCAGCGGGGGACAGGGTAGGAGCACTGAAGCTTTCTTT; CDR3 protein: CASSGGQGRSTEAFF
clone size: once; J gene: TRBJ2-5; D gene: .; V gene: TRBV11-2; CDR3 DNA: TGTGCCAGCAGCCCGAACGAGGACAGCGCTGCACAAGAGACCCAGTACTTC; CDR3 protein: CASSPNEDSAAQETQYF
clone size: few; J gene: TRBJ2-7; D gene: TRBD2; V gene: TRBV2; CDR3 DNA: TGTGCCAGCACTGGGGGGACAGAGAGATCTAGCGGGAGCAAGTACGAGCAGTACTTC; CDR3 protein: CASTGGTERSSGSKYEQYF
clone size: .; J gene: TRBJ1-2; D gene: TRBD1; V gene: TRBV24-1; CDR3 DNA: TGTGCCACCAGTGACCCAGGGACAGGGCAGTCCAGGTACACCTTC; CDR3 protein: CATSDPGTGQSRYTF
clone size: many; J gene: TRBJ2-5; D gene: .; V gene: TRBV24-1; CDR3 DNA: TGTGCCACCAGTGATTTTGGTACTGGTGAGACCCAGTACTTC; CDR3 protein: CATSDFGTGETQYF
clone size: few; J gene: TRBJ1-5; D gene: .; V gene: TRBV7-8; CDR3 DNA: TGTGCCAGCAGCCACTTGACCGTTTCCAATCAGCCCCAGCATTTT; CDR3 protein: CASSHLTVSNQPQHF
clone size: .; J gene: TRBJ2-5; D gene: .; V gene: TRBV9; CDR3 DNA: TGTGCCAGCAGCGTAGTCAACGAGGGCAGGGAGACCCAGTACTTC; CDR3 protein: CASSVVNEGRETQYF
clone size: few; J gene: TRBJ1-5; D gene: TRBD1; V gene: TRBV20-1; CDR3 DNA: TGCAGTGCTCCACAAAACAGGGGATCCAATCAGCCCCAGCATTTT; CDR3 protein: CSAPQNRGSNQPQHF
clone size: once; J gene: TRBJ1-5; D gene: .; V gene: TRBV28; CDR3 DNA: TGTGCCAGCAGTTTCGCGGGGTATCAGCCCCAGCATTTT; CDR3 protein: CASSFAGYQPQHF
clone size: .; J gene: TRBJ2-6; D gene: .; V gene: TRBV10-3; CDR3 DNA: TGTGCCATCAGCCGCTCTGGGGCCAACGTCCTGACTTTC; CDR3 protein: CAISRSGANVLTF
clone size: .; J gene: TRBJ1-2; D gene: .; V gene: TRBV19; CDR3 DNA: TGTGCCAGCAGTTTTGATCGGTATGGCTACACCTTC; CDR3 protein: CASSFDRYGYTF
clone size: once; J gene: TRBJ1-2; D gene: TRBD1; V gene: TRBV10-3; CDR3 DNA: TGTGCCATCAGTGAGTCTGAGCGGGGGGGACAGGCGGCAGGCTACACCTTC; CDR3 protein: CAISESERGGQAAGYTF
clone size: many; J gene: TRBJ2-7; D gene: .; V gene: TRBV7-8; CDR3 DNA: TGTGCCAGCAGCTTAGTAACGGGTCTCGACGAGCAGTACTTC; CDR3 protein: CASSLVTGLDEQYF
clone size: many; J gene: TRBJ2-7; D gene: TRBD2; V gene: TRBV12-3/TRBV12-4; CDR3 DNA: TGTGCCAGCAGTTTAGCGACTAGCGGGAGGACTATTTACGAGCAGTACTTC; CDR3 protein: CASSLATSGRTIYEQYF
clone size: .; J gene: TRBJ2-7; D gene: TRBD2; V gene: TRBV10-3; CDR3 DNA: TGTGCCAGCAGTTTGGTCGCAGTCCCTAGCGGATACGAGCAGTACTTC; CDR3 protein: CASSLVAVPSGYEQYF
clone size: .; J gene: TRBJ1-4; D gene: TRBD1; V gene: TRBV7-2; CDR3 DNA: TGTGCCAGCAGCCAACAGGGGGACAGGAGGAATGAAAAACTGTTTTTT; CDR3 protein: CASSQQGDRRNEKLFF